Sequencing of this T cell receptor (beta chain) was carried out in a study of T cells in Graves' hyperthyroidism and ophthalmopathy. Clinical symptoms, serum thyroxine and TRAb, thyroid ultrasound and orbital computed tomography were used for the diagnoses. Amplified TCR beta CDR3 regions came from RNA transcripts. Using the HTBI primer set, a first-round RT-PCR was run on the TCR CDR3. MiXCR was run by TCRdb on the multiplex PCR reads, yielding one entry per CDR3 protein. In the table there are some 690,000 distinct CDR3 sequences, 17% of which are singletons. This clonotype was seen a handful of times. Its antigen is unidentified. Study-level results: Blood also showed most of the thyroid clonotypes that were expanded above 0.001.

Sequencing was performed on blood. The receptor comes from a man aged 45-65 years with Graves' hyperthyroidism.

The CDR3 region has the DNA TGCAGTGCTCCACCTCAGGGGGCTGGGGCCAACGTCCTGACTTTC. Encoded protein: CSAPPQGAGANVLTF. The chain combines TRBV20-1 with TRBJ2-6, with 7 bases that match TRBD1. The CDR3 is made up of 15 amino acids. J lost 2 bases, V lost 5 bases, and 6 bases had no gene match. Germline V gene sequence: CDR1 DFQATT, CDR2 SNEGSKA (reference sequence).